Listed below are T cell receptor beta chains from one sample, sequenced in a study of molecular identifiers for immune sequencing clone quantification. TCRdb reprocessed the PCR reads via MiXCR and lists one record per CDR3 protein. The sample yields tens of thousands of distinct CDR3 sequences, around 27% seen once. Sample: naive CD8+ T cells from blood, with Jurkat cell RNA spiked in. All receptors come from a human donor in good health. Some libraries in this study had Jurkat cell RNA spiked in. Each CDR3 is given with its conserved first and last residue. Each record gives: CDR3 protein, CDR3 DNA, D gene, clone size, J gene, V gene. D genes are given only for firm matches. Clone size reads once, few, many, or a class if the clone is expanded.

CASSLVSAGELFF | TGCGCCAGCAGCTTGGTCAGTGCCGGGGAGCTGTTTTTT | . | many | TRBJ2-2 | TRBV5-1
CASSPHYGEAFF | TGTGCCAGCAGCCCCCACTACGGTGAAGCTTTCTTT | . | few | TRBJ1-1 | TRBV7-9
CASSYRLDQETQYF | TGTGCCAGCAGTTACCGGCTAGATCAAGAGACCCAGTACTTC | . | many | TRBJ2-5 | TRBV6-5
CSARDNFRGLETQYF | TGCAGTGCTAGAGATAATTTCCGGGGGTTGGAGACCCAGTACTTC | . | few | TRBJ2-5 | TRBV20-1
CASSPSRTDLGYGYTF | TGCGCCAGCAGCCCCTCCCGGACCGACCTGGGCTATGGCTACACCTTC | . | many | TRBJ1-2 | TRBV4-3
CSVESRDSTYEQYF | TGCAGCGTTGAAAGTCGGGACAGCACCTACGAGCAGTACTTC | TRBD1 | few | TRBJ2-7 | TRBV29-1
CASSEGSYGYTF | TGTGCCAGCAGTGAGGGTTCCTATGGCTACACCTTC | . | many | TRBJ1-2 | TRBV25-1
CASSSAVYEQYF | TGTGCCAGCAGCTCTGCGGTCTACGAGCAGTACTTC | . | many | TRBJ2-7 | TRBV6-2/TRBV6-3
CASSLDGELFF | TGTGCCAGTAGTTTGGACGGGGAGCTGTTTTTT | . | many | TRBJ2-2 | TRBV19
CSAGGEAFF | TGCAGCGCTGGCGGTGAAGCTTTCTTT | . | many | TRBJ1-1 | TRBV29-1
CASRTAKGEQYF | TGTGCCAGCCGGACAGCGAAGGGGGAGCAGTACTTC | . | many | TRBJ2-7 | TRBV19